Following are 28 T cell receptor beta chains from one sample sequenced in a study of identical twins. One entry per CDR3 protein results from TCRdb running MiXCR on the 5' RACE reads. The sample carries 200,000 to 250,000 distinct CDR3 sequences, about 10% recorded once. Sample: memory T cells sorted from blood. The receptor set was obtained from a man aged 45-60 years in good health.

This clonotype was detected ten times or more. The J gene is TRBJ2-5, the V gene TRBV28, with no clear D. V lost 3 bases and J 0 bases, leaving 8 bases between the germline ends. The CDR3 covers 14 residues. Germline CDR1 reads MDHEN; CDR2 reads SYDVKM. The CDR3 reads CASSFSQYQETQYF. DNA for the CDR3: TGTGCCAGCAGTTTTTCACAATACCAAGAGACCCAGTACTTC.

This clonotype has only a few counts. The chain employs TRBV27 and TRBJ1-2; no clear D gene. Germline V gives CDR1 MNHEY, CDR2 SMNVEV (reference sequence). The CDR3 contains 14 residues. V shed 3 bases and J shed 4 bases, with 12 bases lying between them. The DNA of the CDR3 is TGTGCCAGCAGTTTTCGAGGGTCTAGCTATGGCTACACCTTC. Translation: CASSFRGSSYGYTF.

This sequence joins TRBV4-2 and TRBJ2-1; a weak D match, TRBD2 (5 bases). The CDR3 runs 14 residues. V lost 2 bases and J 3 bases, leaving 8 bases between the germline ends. Germline CDR1 LGHNA, CDR2 YNFKEQ. For the CDR3, the DNA is TGTGCCAGCAGCCAACGAGGACTCTACAATGAGCAGTTCTTC. Translating it yields CASSQRGLYNEQFF.

This clonotype was counted a few times. V usage is TRBV30 and J usage is TRBJ2-2; no reliable D call. Trimming pared 0 bases from V and 5 bases from J, leaving 7 bases between. The CDR3 extends over 13 amino acids. Germline V lookup: CDR1 GTSNPN, CDR2 SVGIG (reference sequence). In DNA, the CDR3 is TGTGCCTGGAGTGTATCCGGTACCGGGGAGCTGTTTTTT. It codes for CAWSVSGTGELFF.

This clonotype has just one count. The chain is built from TRBV7-9 and TRBJ2-2; possibly TRBD1 or TRBD2 for D (5 bases each). Germline V lookup: CDR1 SEHNR, CDR2 FQNEAQ (reference sequence). The CDR3 runs 15 residues. V lost 3 bases and J lost 2, with 10 bases in between. The CDR3 loop reads CASSLGTYNTGELFF. The DNA for the CDR3 is TGTGCCAGCAGCTTGGGGACCTACAACACCGGGGAGCTGTTTTTT.

This clonotype occurred a few times. The chain links TRBV20-1 to TRBJ2-5; 9 bases fit TRBD1. The V gene's germline CDR1 is DFQATT and CDR2 SNEGSKA (reference sequence). The CDR3 is 14 residues long. V was clipped by 4 bases and J by 5 bases; unmatched bases: 8. The CDR3 is CSANPQGARETQYF. For the CDR3, the DNA is TGCAGTGCTAACCCACAGGGGGCGCGGGAGACCCAGTACTTC.

This clonotype has more than one count but fewer than ten. The chain has TRBV7-9 and TRBJ2-7; possibly TRBD1 for D (6 bases). This CDR3 comprises 14 residues. V lost 5 bases and J lost 2, with 13 bases in between. The germline CDR1 and CDR2 sequences are SEHNR and FQNEAQ (reference sequence). CDR3 nucleotide sequence: TGTGCCAGCAGCGACCGGACAGCTACCTACGAGCAGTACTTC. The encoded protein is CASSDRTATYEQYF.

This clonotype was seen repeatedly, ten times or more. The CDR3 nucleotides are TGCAGTGCTAATTGGGGCGCGTTGGAAGAGACCCAGTACTTC. Protein product: CSANWGALEETQYF. This chain joins TRBV20-1 and TRBJ2-5, with D possibly being TRBD1 (5 bases). The CDR3 is 14 amino acids. Germline V gives CDR1 DFQATT, CDR2 SNEGSKA (reference sequence). V was trimmed by 4 bases and J by 3 bases, leaving 15 bases between them.

The V and J genes are TRBV2 and TRBJ2-7; tentatively, D is TRBD1 or TRBD2 (6 bases each). V lost 7 bases, J lost 4 bases, and 14 bases lay in between. CDR3 size: 13 residues. Germline V lookup: CDR1 SNHLY, CDR2 FYNNEI. The CDR3 bases are TGTGCCAGCAATGGGCAGGGGAGGTACGAGCAGTACTTC. Amino acids: CASNGQGRYEQYF.

The chain joins TRBV4-3 to TRBJ1-2, with D possibly TRBD1 on 6 matching bases. CDR1 and CDR2 from the germline V gene are LGHNA and YSLEER. The CDR3 is 17 amino acids. The V and J ends lost 0 bases and 4 bases respectively, with 18 bases between them. CDR3 loop: CASSQDPGGRDSYGYTF. The CDR3 DNA sequence: TGCGCCAGCAGCCAAGACCCGGGGGGCAGGGATAGCTATGGCTACACCTTC.

The chain carries TRBV4-1 and TRBJ2-3; D tentatively reads TRBD1 or TRBD2 (5 bases each). The CDR3 sequence is 21 residues long. Germline CDR1 reads MGHRA; CDR2 reads YSYEKL. The germline V and J ends were trimmed by 0 bases and 2 bases, with 27 bases remaining between them. The CDR3 bases are TGCGCCAGCAGCCAAGAGTATGGCTCCGTTGGAGGTAGGGGAGTCACAGATACGCAGTATTTT. Its translation: CASSQEYGSVGGRGVTDTQYF.

This clonotype appeared many times. The chain joins TRBV6-1 to TRBJ2-7; D might be TRBD1 (6 bases). CDR3 size: 15 residues. Germline CDR1 is MNHNS and CDR2 is SASEGT. V gave up 2 bases and J gave up 4 bases, with 15 bases separating them. CDR3 loop: CASSEWVGALYEQYF. Here the CDR3 DNA reads TGTGCCAGCAGTGAATGGGTGGGGGCCCTTTACGAGCAGTACTTC.

The chain is built from TRBV7-9 and TRBJ2-7, with D perhaps assigned TRBD1 or TRBD2 (6 bases each). Trimming removed 5 bases from V and 5 bases from J, with 16 bases in between. The CDR3 is made up of 14 amino acids. Germline V gene sequence: CDR1 SEHNR, CDR2 FQNEAQ (reference sequence). The CDR3 coding sequence is TGTGCCAGCAGCCCTCGCTCGGGGGCCAACGAGCAGTACTTC. Translation gives CASSPRSGANEQYF.

V and J are TRBV5-1 and TRBJ2-5, with TRBD2 as a possible D gene (5 bases). Trimming left V 3 bases short and J 1 base short, with 13 bases between. Germline CDR1 is SGHRS and CDR2 is YFSETQ. The CDR3 extends over 15 amino acids. The CDR3 DNA follows: TGCGCCAGCAGCTACACCCGGGCGGGCCAAGAGACCCAGTACTTC. Translated, it gives CASSYTRAGQETQYF.

This clonotype was observed a handful of times. The chain combines TRBV24-1 with TRBJ2-1; D is uncertain. V shed 2 bases and J shed 11 bases, with 21 bases lying between them. CDR1 is KGHDR and CDR2 is SFDVKD in the germline V gene. The CDR3 length is 16 residues. CDR3 region: CATSDSRARNRRQQFF. CDR3 nucleotide sequence: TGTGCCACCAGTGATTCTAGAGCGAGGAACCGAAGACAGCAGTTCTTC.

This clonotype has ten or more counts. The chain links TRBV6-2 or TRBV6-3 to TRBJ2-1; the D is unclear. This CDR3 has 13 amino acids. CDR1 and CDR2 (germline): MNHEY, SVGEGT. V was trimmed by 2 bases and J by 8 bases, leaving 10 bases between them. The chain's CDR3 is CASSYNGRDEQFF. The CDR3 nucleotides read TGTGCCAGCAGTTACAACGGGCGCGATGAGCAGTTCTTC.

This clonotype was seen ten or more times. The chain has TRBV6-1 and TRBJ2-7, with 8 bases identical to TRBD2. Germline V CDR1 and CDR2: MNHNS, SASEGT. J was trimmed by 3 bases and V by 6 bases; bases with no gene match: 10. This CDR3 is 15 amino acids long. Here the CDR3 DNA reads TGTGCCAGCAGAGGGTCGGGAGGGCCTGTCTACGAGCAGTACTTC. As protein: CASRGSGGPVYEQYF.

V is TRBV5-1 and J is TRBJ2-1, with D possibly matching TRBD1 (6 bases). There are 15 residues in the CDR3. V was shortened by 0 bases and J by 5 bases, with 12 bases between the two germline ends. The V gene's germline CDR1 is SGHRS and CDR2 YFSETQ. The CDR3 loop is CASSLVAGTNNEQFF. Here the CDR3 DNA reads TGCGCCAGCAGCTTGGTAGCCGGGACAAACAATGAGCAGTTCTTC.

Many counts were recorded for this clonotype. V and J are TRBV7-2 and TRBJ1-5; no reliable D call. The ends were cut back, 5 bases at V and 6 bases at J, with 11 bases in the middle. The CDR3 runs to 13 residues. Germline loops: CDR1 SGHTA, CDR2 FQGNSA. The CDR3 region has the DNA TGTGCCAGCAGCCCAAGAGAGGGTCAGCCCCAGCATTTT. Its translation is CASSPREGQPQHF.

This clonotype was counted many times. The chain uses TRBV12-3 or TRBV12-4 and TRBJ1-5; D call uncertain. This CDR3 region has 14 residues. Deletions cut 0 bases from V and 6 bases from J, with 9 bases between. In DNA form, the CDR3 reads TGTGCCAGCAGTTTAGCGGGTTTCCGTCAGCCCCAGCATTTT. It yields the protein CASSLAGFRQPQHF.

In its sample, this clonotype was seen once. Being one base from a much bigger clone, this may be a read error. CDR3 amino acids: CAIRGQDPYEQDF. CDR3 nucleotide sequence: TGTGCCATCAGGGGACAGGACCCCTACGAGCAGGACTTC. The chain combines TRBV10-3 with TRBJ2-7; 8 bases are a match to TRBD1. From germline, CDR1 is ENHRY and CDR2 SYGVKD. The CDR3 sequence is 13 residues long.

The J gene is TRBJ2-3, the V gene TRBV7-3, with TRBD2 matching 10 bases. CDR3 size: 16 residues. Germline V gene data show CDR1 as SGHTA and CDR2 as FQGTGA. V gave up 5 bases and J gave up 6 bases; unmatched junction bases: 11. CDR3 DNA: TGTGCCAGCAGCCCCATAGGCAGCGGGAGGGCCGATACGCAGTATTTT. The encoded protein is CASSPIGSGRADTQYF.

In its sample, this clonotype was seen a few times. The chain has TRBV9 and TRBJ2-7; D might be TRBD2 (6 bases). CDR3 size: 15 residues. Germline CDR1 reads SGDLS; CDR2 reads YYNGEE. The ends were cut back, 2 bases at V and 5 bases at J, with 17 bases in the middle. The DNA for the CDR3 is TGTGCCAGCAGCGTGGGTGCGGGATTACTCGACGAGCAGTACTTC. It yields the protein CASSVGAGLLDEQYF.

The chain recombines TRBV20-1 with TRBJ2-1, with D uncertain. This CDR3 contains 12 residues. The V gene lost 3 bases and the J gene lost 5 bases, with 8 bases spanning the gap. In germline, CDR1 is DFQATT, CDR2 SNEGSKA (reference sequence). CDR3 nucleotides: TGCAGTGCTAGTAAGGCGAACAATGAGCAGTTCTTC. The encoded protein is CSASKANNEQFF.

This clonotype was found many times. The chain is built from TRBV28 and TRBJ2-2, with no clear D. The germline V gene has CDR1 MDHEN and CDR2 SYDVKM. V gave up 10 bases and J gave up 0 bases, with 9 bases separating them. This CDR3 region has 13 residues. CDR3 sequence reads: CATRRTNTGELFF. DNA of the CDR3: TGTGCCACCCGACGTACGAACACCGGGGAGCTGTTTTTT.

In its sample, this clonotype was seen a few times. This chain connects TRBV2 to TRBJ1-6; no clear D. The CDR3 length is 15 residues. Germline V gene data show CDR1 as SNHLY and CDR2 as FYNNEI. Trimming pared 6 bases from V and 8 bases from J, leaving 17 bases between. The CDR3 is CASRPHTQADSPLHF. The CDR3 nucleotides read TGTGCCAGCAGGCCACACACCCAAGCGGATTCACCCCTCCACTTT.

The chain joins TRBV24-1 to TRBJ1-5; 10 bases align to TRBD1. V lost 2 bases to trimming and J lost 2 bases; unmatched junction nucleotides: 5. Germline V gives CDR1 KGHDR, CDR2 SFDVKD. The CDR3 contains 17 residues. CDR3: CATSDSQGTGGNQPQHF. CDR3 DNA sequence: TGTGCCACCAGTGATTCACAAGGGACAGGGGGCAATCAGCCCCAGCATTTT.

This clonotype appeared many times. This chain connects TRBV7-6 to TRBJ2-5, with D hard to call. Germline assignment: CDR1 SGHVS and CDR2 FNYEAQ. Trimming cost V 1 base and J 1 base, with 1 base left between them. The CDR3 extends over 12 amino acids. CDR3 sequence reads: CASSLVQETQYF. In DNA, the CDR3 is TGTGCCAGCAGCTTAGTCCAAGAGACCCAGTACTTC.